This T cell receptor beta chain was profiled in a study of OX40 agonist ivuxolimab in advanced cancers. Study-wide context: An anti-OX40 (CD134) antibody with agonistic activity, ivuxolimab, was administered to patients.

Repertoires were generated with immunoSEQ multiplex PCR, while TCRdb's copy carries only in-frame clones and drops some. The sample shows around 150,000 clones, 94% of them seen only once. V dropped 5 bases and J dropped 4; count of bases not matched to a gene: 7. The CDR3 has 14 residues. Germline lookup yields CDR1 SGHTA and CDR2 FQGNSA. Sample: CD4+ or CD8+ T cells sorted from blood, taken in a trial of the OX40 agonist ivuxolimab. This chain joins TRBV7-2 and TRBJ2-5; 7 bases fit TRBD2. This TCR came from an adult with an advanced solid tumor such as melanoma, head and neck, liver or kidney cancer. The CDR3 here is CASSQLAGGETQYF. In DNA form, the CDR3 reads TGTGCCAGCAGCCAATTAGCGGGCGGAGAGACCCAGTACTTC.